Presented here are 7 T cell receptor beta chains from one specimen sequenced in a study of T cell clonality in common variable immunodeficiency (dated by TCRdb to 2013 to 2016). Libraries were built with the immunoSEQ multiplex PCR assay. TCRdb stores this immuneACCESS table with in-frame sequences only. Part of the clones is absent; in the studies checked, under half of the shortfall reflects unresolved V genes, and no reason is known for the rest. With around 52,000 clones recorded, this sample contains no clone counted only once. The top ten clones comprise 5.4% of the sample. The sequenced material came from peripheral blood mononuclear cells. Receptor source: a person aged 18 to 69 in good health.

The table lists this clone with many counts. The CDR3 end is not reached by the read, which stops 3 residues before it; the germline J gene fills it in. V and J are TRBV2 and TRBJ1-1; the D gene is possibly TRBD1 (5 bases). Germline V lookup: CDR1 SNHLY, CDR2 FYNNEI. V lost 7 bases, J lost 1 base, and 10 bases lay in between. This CDR3 region has 13 residues. Partial CDR3 DNA: TGTGCCAGCACAACCGACAGGAACACTGAA. It is translated as CASTTDRNTE. The complete CDR3 reads CASTTDRNTEAFF.

At least ten counts were recorded for this clone. The DNA ends 3 residues before the CDR3 does, and the rest of the CDR3 is filled in from the germline J gene. The chain combines TRBV7-2 with TRBJ2-6; D gene uncertain. CDR1 is SGHTA and CDR2 is FQGNSA in the germline V gene. The CDR3 has 15 residues. Trimming stripped 2 bases from V and 0 bases from J, with 5 bases between. The sequenced CDR3 bases are TGTGCCAGCAGCTTACTAAGCTCTGGGGCCAACGTC. Encoded protein: CASSLLSSGANV. The entire CDR3 protein is CASSLLSSGANVLTF. Full variable domain (outside the CDR3, taken from reference TRBV7-2 and TRBJ2-6): GAGVSQSPSNKVTEKGKDVELRCDPISGHTALYWYRQSLGQGLEFLIYFQGNSAPDKSGLPSDRFSAERTGGSVSTLTIQRTQQEDSAVYLCASSLLSSGANVLTFGAGSRLTVL.

This clone was counted ten times or more. The sequenced fragment ends 3 residues before the CDR3 boundary, so the rest is inferred from the germline J gene. This chain joins TRBV5-6 and TRBJ1-5; D unresolved. There are 14 residues in the CDR3. Germline V gene data show CDR1 as SGHDT and CDR2 as YYEEEE. V lost 3 bases and J lost 5, with 12 bases in between. The CDR3 bases that were read are TGTGCCAGCAGCTCAATAAAAGCGGATCAGCCC. This sequence encodes CASSSIKADQP. The entire CDR3 sequence reads CASSSIKADQPQHF.

This clone was observed at least ten times. The CDR3 goes on 3 residues after the read ends, and that part is filled in from the germline J gene. This chain connects TRBV4-2 to TRBJ1-6; 8 positions agree with TRBD1. This CDR3 contains 17 residues. Germline V lookup: CDR1 LGHNA, CDR2 YNFKEQ. J gave up 5 bases and V 0 bases, and 6 bases lay outside the gene matches. The sequenced part of the CDR3 DNA is TGTGCCAGCAGCCAAGAGGCGACAGGGGATGATAATTCACCC. It translates to CASSQEATGDDNSP. The whole CDR3 sequence reads CASSQEATGDDNSPLHF.

This clone came up many times. The read gets to within 3 residues of the CDR3 end, and the germline J gene fills in the rest. V usage is TRBV28 and J usage is TRBJ2-7; D uncertain. Looked up from germline, CDR1 is MDHEN and CDR2 is SYDVKM. CDR3 length equals 14 residues. Trimming cost V 6 bases and J 3 bases, with 15 bases left between them. CDR3 sequence reads: CASSPADMNYEQYF. The part of the CDR3 DNA that was read is TGTGCCAGCAGCCCTGCAGACATGAACTACGAG.

This clone was observed at least ten times. The CDR3 DNA, read in part, is TGCAGTGCCCGGGCAGGGAACTATGGC. Amino acid sequence: CSARAGNYG. The whole CDR3 sequence is CSARAGNYGYTF. The chain links TRBV20-1 to TRBJ1-2, with D tentatively TRBD1 (5 bases). The read terminates 3 residues before the CDR3 end, so the remaining end is supplied by the germline J gene. The CDR3 consists of 12 residues. Per germline, CDR1 DFQATT and CDR2 SNEGSKA (reference sequence). V lost 6 bases to trimming and J lost 2 bases, with 10 bases between them.

The table lists this clone with many counts. The read comes to an end 3 residues before the CDR3 does, leaving the germline J gene to fill in the end. The J gene is TRBJ2-7, the V gene TRBV20-1; 10 bases fit TRBD2. CDR1 and CDR2 (germline): DFQATT, SNEGSKA (reference sequence). CDR3 size: 15 residues. Trimming removed 0 bases from V and 3 bases from J; junction bases left unmatched: 5. CDR3 bases read: TGCAGTGCTAGAGATGGGGTAGCGGGAGGCTACGAG. Its translation is CSARDGVAGGYE. The whole CDR3 region reads CSARDGVAGGYEQYF.